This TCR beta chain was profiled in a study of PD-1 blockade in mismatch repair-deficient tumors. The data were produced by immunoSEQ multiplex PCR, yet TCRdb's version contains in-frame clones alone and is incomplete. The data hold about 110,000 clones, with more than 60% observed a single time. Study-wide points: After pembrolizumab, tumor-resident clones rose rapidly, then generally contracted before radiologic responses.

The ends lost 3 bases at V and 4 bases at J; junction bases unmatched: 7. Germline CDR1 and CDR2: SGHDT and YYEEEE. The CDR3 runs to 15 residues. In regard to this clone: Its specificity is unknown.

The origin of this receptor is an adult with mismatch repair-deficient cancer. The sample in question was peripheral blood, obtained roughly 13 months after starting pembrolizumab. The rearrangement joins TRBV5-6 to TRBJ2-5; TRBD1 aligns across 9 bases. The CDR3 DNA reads TGTGCCAGCAGCTCCGGACAGGGGCGGAGAGAGACCCAGTACTTC. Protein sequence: CASSSGQGRRETQYF.